This entry is about one T cell receptor (beta chain). Those who participated ranged in age from roughly 18 to 90 years and resided in around 22 US areas. Cohort placement rested on clinical history that participants reported themselves. Germline V gene sequence: CDR1 LGHDT, CDR2 YNNKEL (reference sequence). This CDR3 has 12 amino acids. With 0 bases removed from V and 7 bases from J, the gap between germline ends came to 6 bases. These data come from a study of blood T cell repertoires in COVID-19. Generated by immunoSEQ multiplex PCR, the TCRdb table keeps only in-frame clones and is missing some. The data show 130,000 to 150,000 clones, with more than 75% seen just once and approximately 10% held by the top ten.

The specimen sequenced was PBMCs or T cells enriched from blood (not recorded which). The V call is TRBV3-1 (or the pseudogene TRBV3-2), the J call TRBJ1-2; D remains ambiguous. This TCR was sampled from a man aged 60 to 69 who had recovered from COVID-19. The chain's CDR3 is CASSQDRVGYTF. The DNA of the CDR3 is TGTGCCAGCAGCCAAGATCGGGTTGGCTACACCTTC.